This TCR beta chain was observed in a study of patients and donors after allogeneic stem cell transplantation. Each CDR3 protein is one row after TCRdb ran MiXCR on the RT-PCR reads. The sample includes about 960,000 distinct CDR3 sequences, about a sixth of them seen just once. This clonotype was counted between two and nine times. Germline-derived CDR1 and CDR2 are DFQATT and SNEGSKA (reference sequence). The CDR3 sequence is 15 residues long. Trimming cost V 5 bases and J 6 bases; bases outside gene matches: 10. The TCR was taken from a human donor who was either an allogeneic HSCT recipient or a stem cell or donor lymphocyte infusion donor (not recorded which). It is not recorded whose cells these are; they may come from a transplant donor. V and J are TRBV20-1 and TRBJ1-5; 10 bases line up with TRBD1. The sequenced material came from blood, either unsorted or a sorted T cell fraction (not recorded which). CDR3 residues: CSALNRDRGGQPQHF. As DNA, the CDR3 is TGCAGTGCTCTCAACCGGGACAGGGGTGGTCAGCCCCAGCATTTT.